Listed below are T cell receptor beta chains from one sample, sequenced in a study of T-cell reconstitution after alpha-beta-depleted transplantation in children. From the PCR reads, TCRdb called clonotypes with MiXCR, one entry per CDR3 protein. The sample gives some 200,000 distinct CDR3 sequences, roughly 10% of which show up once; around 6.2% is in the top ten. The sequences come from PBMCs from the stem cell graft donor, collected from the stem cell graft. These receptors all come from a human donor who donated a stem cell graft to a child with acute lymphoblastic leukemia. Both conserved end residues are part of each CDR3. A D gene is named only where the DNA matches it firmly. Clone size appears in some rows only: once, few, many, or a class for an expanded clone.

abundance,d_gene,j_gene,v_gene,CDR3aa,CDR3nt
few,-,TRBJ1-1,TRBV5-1,CASSLGAVPNTEAFF,TGCGCCAGCAGCTTGGGGGCAGTTCCGAACACTGAAGCTTTCTTT
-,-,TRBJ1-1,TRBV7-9,CASSLALRTEAFF,TGTGCCAGCAGCTTAGCGCTCCGGACTGAAGCTTTCTTT
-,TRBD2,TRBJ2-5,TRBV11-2,CASSFGTSGGETQYF,TGTGCCAGCAGCTTCGGGACTAGCGGGGGGGAGACCCAGTACTTC
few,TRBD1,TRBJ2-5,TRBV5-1,CASSAGQGAGETQYF,TGCGCCAGCAGCGCGGGACAGGGGGCCGGAGAGACCCAGTACTTC
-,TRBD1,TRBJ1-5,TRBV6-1,CASSMRGQGSNQPQHF,TGTGCCAGCTCGATGCGAGGACAGGGAAGCAATCAGCCCCAGCATTTT
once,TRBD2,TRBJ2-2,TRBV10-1,CASRARGGTGELFF,TGCGCCAGCAGGGCAAGGGGAGGGACCGGGGAGCTGTTTTTT
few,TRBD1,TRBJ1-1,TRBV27,CASSFFRGPEAFF,TGTGCCAGCAGTTTTTTTAGGGGGCCTGAAGCTTTCTTT
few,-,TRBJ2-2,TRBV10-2,CASRTRGTGELFF,TGCGCCAGCCGAACCCGGGGGACCGGGGAGCTGTTTTTT
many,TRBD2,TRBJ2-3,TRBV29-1,CSVEGGTSFLDTQYF,TGCAGCGTTGAAGGGGGGACTAGCTTCCTGGATACGCAGTATTTT
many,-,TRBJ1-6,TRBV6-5,CATVGDLGSPLHF,TGTGCCACCGTAGGGGATCTGGGTTCACCCCTCCACTTT
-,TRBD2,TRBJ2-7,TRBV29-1,CSVLERGTPEQYF,TGCAGCGTTCTGGAGCGGGGGACCCCCGAGCAGTACTTC
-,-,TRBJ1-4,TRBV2,CASSERARGPEKLFF,TGTGCCAGCAGTGAAAGGGCCAGGGGACCCGAAAAACTGTTTTTT
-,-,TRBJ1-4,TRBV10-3,CAIGPRSNEKLFF,TGTGCCATCGGTCCCAGGTCAAATGAAAAACTGTTTTTT
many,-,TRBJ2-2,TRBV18,CASSLTENTGELFF,TGTGCCAGCTCACTTACAGAGAACACCGGGGAGCTGTTTTTT
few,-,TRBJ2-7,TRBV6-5,CASSYRDTSYEQYF,TGTGCCAGCAGTTACCGGGACACATCCTACGAGCAGTACTTC
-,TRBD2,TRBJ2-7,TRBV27,CASSLGTSGGAIHEQYF,TGTGCCAGCAGTTTGGGGACTAGCGGGGGGGCTATCCACGAGCAGTACTTC
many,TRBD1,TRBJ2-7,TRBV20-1,CSAPSDRAYEQYF,TGCAGTGCACCCTCAGACAGGGCCTACGAGCAGTACTTC
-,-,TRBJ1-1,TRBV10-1,CASRTSDGEAFF,TGCGCCAGCAGGACGTCGGACGGAGAAGCTTTCTTT
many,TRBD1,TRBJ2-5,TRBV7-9,CASSPGTVQETQYF,TGTGCCAGCAGCCCAGGGACAGTTCAAGAGACCCAGTACTTC
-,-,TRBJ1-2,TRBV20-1,CSADTWTDYGYTF,TGCAGTGCGGACACCTGGACGGACTATGGCTACACCTTC
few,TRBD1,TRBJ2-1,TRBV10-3,CAISESGQGSYNEQFF,TGTGCCATCAGTGAATCGGGACAGGGCTCCTACAATGAGCAGTTCTTC
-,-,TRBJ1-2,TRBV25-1,CASSEATGGLGYTF,TGTGCCAGCAGTGAGGCAACGGGGGGTCTCGGCTACACCTTC